The clone carrying this T cell receptor (beta chain) occurred many times. The antigen is not known. The data originate from a study of T-cell reconstitution after alpha-beta-depleted transplantation in children. Germline V lookup: CDR1 DFQATT, CDR2 SNEGSKA (reference sequence). The CDR3 has 13 residues. With 6 bases removed from V and 5 bases from J, the gap between germline ends came to 14 bases. Overall study findings and caveats: Some patients' high day-60 TCRbeta diversity was attributed to recipient cells surviving conditioning. Alpha-beta T cells present about two months after transplant were reported to originate from several hundred expanded graft clones. T-cell counts and diversity at one year post-transplant came mainly from newly produced T cells.

Preparing the TCRbeta library involved the use of unique molecular identifiers. TCRdb analysed the PCR reads with MiXCR anew, one entry per CDR3 protein. Of a few hundred thousand distinct CDR3 sequences listed, approximately 7.3% are singletons. The sequence derives from a female patient aged 2-15 years who had a stem cell transplant for Fanconi anemia, so the T cells may come from the graft donor. This material consisted of peripheral blood, taken 360 days after TCRalphabeta/CD19-depleted stem cell transplant. This rearrangement joins TRBV20-1 to TRBJ2-1, with D maybe TRBD1 (5 bases). The CDR3 sequence: CSASGLGHNEQFF. CDR3 in DNA: TGCAGTGCCTCAGGGTTGGGGCACAATGAGCAGTTCTTC.